The following is a T cell receptor beta chain sequence with its context. The clone's antigen remains unknown. No quality values exist for individual bases; no much larger clone is one base distant. CDR1 and CDR2, looked up from the germline V gene, are MNHEY and SVGAGI. The junction shows trimming of 6 bases on V and 3 bases on J, and the gene matches do not reach 4 bases of it. There are 14 amino acids in the CDR3, from cysteine to phenylalanine inclusive. Just CDR3 DNA is preserved here, 42 bases in frame from base 1. This entry belongs to a study of control samples from healthy donors and cancer patients (dated by TCRdb to the early 2020s). The library was produced with the immunoSEQ multiplex PCR assay. TCRdb's version of the immuneACCESS table is confined to in-frame rearrangements and falls short of the full clone set. An unresolved V gene accounts for under half of the shortfall where checked; the remainder is of unknown origin. The sample table lists about 75,000 clones, around 94% of them with a count of one. The ten largest account for around 6.5% of the sample.

The chain uses TRBV6-5 and TRBJ1-1; 10 central nucleotides agree with TRBD1. Sequenced sample: blood. This receptor was taken from a woman between 40 and 50 years old in good health. The CDR3 protein: CASRGDRGYTEAFF. The DNA sequence is as follows: TGTGCCAGCAGGGGGGACAGGGGATACACTGAAGCTTTCTTT.